Below, one T cell receptor beta chain is given with its context. This record belongs to a study of blood T cell repertoires in COVID-19. On the study more broadly: PBMCs, B-cell-depleted T cells, or T cells were the source of the cDNA or gDNA that made up the material.

Germline V gene sequence: CDR1 SNHLY, CDR2 FYNNEI. The CDR3 is made up of 13 amino acids. Trimming removed 8 bases from V and 5 bases from J, with 14 bases in between. Repertoires were generated with immunoSEQ multiplex PCR, while TCRdb's copy carries only in-frame clones and drops some. Here the sample spans more than 200,000 clones, about 86% being singletons. The TCR originated in a man in his fifties or sixties with active or convalescent COVID-19. The specimen was peripheral blood. The rearrangement joins TRBV2 to TRBJ2-3; D possibly corresponds to TRBD2 (6 bases). CDR3 sequence: CASGPGLIDTQYF. The CDR3, as DNA: TGTGCCAGCGGTCCGGGACTCATAGATACGCAGTATTTT.